Listed here are 3 T cell receptor beta chains from one sample, sequenced in a study of early T cells in non-severe SARS-CoV-2 infection. MiXCR was run by TCRdb on the 5' RACE reads, yielding one entry per CDR3 protein. The repertoire holds 20,000 to 25,000 distinct CDR3 sequences, with over 4% as singletons. Sequenced: whole blood. These receptors all stem from an adult who was a healthcare worker with PCR-confirmed SARS-CoV-2 infection or an uninfected control (not recorded which).

This clonotype was detected many times. The chain links TRBV11-2 to TRBJ2-1; a possible D gene is TRBD2 (5 bases). The CDR3 loop spans 17 amino acids. Germline lookup yields CDR1 SGHAT and CDR2 FQNNGV. V lost 4 bases to trimming and J lost 3 bases, with 19 bases between them. The CDR3 sequence: CASSSPWGAKDYNEQFF. The DNA for the CDR3 is TGTGCCAGCAGCTCCCCGTGGGGAGCAAAGGACTACAATGAGCAGTTCTTC. Full variable domain (rest looked up from reference TRBV11-2 and TRBJ2-1): EAGVAQSPRYKIIEKRQSVAFWCNPISGHATLYWYQQILGQGPKLLIQFQNNGVVDDSQLPKDRFSAERLKGVDSTLKIQPAKLEDSAVYLCASSSPWGAKDYNEQFFGPGTRLTVL.

This clonotype turned up a few times. As DNA, the CDR3 is TGTGCCAGCTCACCACCGGACAGCCGGGCCTACGAGCAGTACTTC. Translation: CASSPPDSRAYEQYF. The chain employs TRBV18 and TRBJ2-7; a weak D match, TRBD1 (6 bases). Trimming took off 0 bases at V and 2 bases at J, with 11 bases between the two ends. CDR3 length equals 15 residues. Per the germline V gene, CDR1 is KGHSH and CDR2 is LQKENI.

There are many counts of this clonotype. For the CDR3, the DNA is TGCAGTGCTAGGCTCAACGAGCGGGAGAGGTCGTGGTCCTACGAGCAGTACTTC. Amino acid sequence: CSARLNERERSWSYEQYF. The chain combines TRBV20-1 with TRBJ2-7; TRBD2 matches at 8 bases. Germline V gene data show CDR1 as DFQATT and CDR2 as SNEGSKA (reference sequence). The V segment lost 3 bases and the J segment 1 base; nucleotides outside the gene matches: 17. The CDR3 sequence is 18 residues long.